These 28 T cell receptor beta chains were all obtained from the same sample, sequenced in a study of long-term antiretroviral therapy in people with HIV. Assay version v3.0 of immunoSEQ was used, and it was run at survey level. Sequencing used immunoSEQ multiplex PCR; TCRdb keeps in-frame clones, though not all of them. This sample has more than 35,000 clones, with about 95% found just once. The material sequenced was unsorted PBMCs, taken 3.7 years after starting antiretroviral therapy. The receptors come from a woman between 50 and 59 years old with HIV.

V usage is TRBV30 and J usage is TRBJ2-1; TRBD1 agrees at 12 bases. With 1 base clipped from V and 10 bases from J, the junction kept 2 bases outside the gene matches. This CDR3 has 13 residues. The V gene's germline CDR1 is GTSNPN and CDR2 SVGIG (reference sequence). The CDR3 DNA follows: TGTGCCTGGAGTGCGGGGACAGGGGGCGAGCAGTTCTTC. This codes for CAWSAGTGGEQFF.

The rearrangement uses TRBV27 and TRBJ2-3; 9 positions agree with TRBD2. J was trimmed by 3 bases and V by 6 bases; bases with no gene match: 13. Germline loops: CDR1 MNHEY, CDR2 SMNVEV (reference sequence). The CDR3 has 17 amino acids. The CDR3 DNA reads TGTGCCAGCAGGGGCGGGGGGGCCAAGGGTAAGACAGATACGCAGTATTTT. Translating gives CASRGGGAKGKTDTQYF.

The rearrangement joins TRBV6-6 to TRBJ2-5; D unclear. V lost 5 bases and J 5 bases, leaving 9 bases between the germline ends. This CDR3 spans 12 amino acids. Looked up from germline, CDR1 is MNHNY and CDR2 is SVGAGI (reference sequence). For the CDR3, the DNA is TGTGCCAGCAGTCCCCTCGGGGAGACCCAGTACTTC. Protein sequence: CASSPLGETQYF.

The V gene is TRBV11-1, the J gene TRBJ2-6; 10 positions match TRBD1. V gave up 6 bases and J gave up 2 bases; unmatched junction bases: 7. This CDR3 is built from 17 residues. Germline-derived CDR1 and CDR2 are SGHAT and FQDESV (reference sequence). CDR3 nucleotide sequence: TGTGCCAGCAGGAGGGGGACAGGGGAAACTGGGGCCAACGTCCTGACTTTC. It codes for CASRRGTGETGANVLTF.

As regards this clone: This same CDR3 is encoded by further DNA sequences in the sample. V is TRBV9 and J is TRBJ2-3; D is uncertain. This CDR3 contains 14 residues. The ends were cut back, 0 bases at V and 0 bases at J, with 5 bases in the middle. The germline CDR1 and CDR2 sequences are SGDLS and YYNGEE. As DNA, the CDR3 is TGTGCCAGCAGCGTAGAAGGCAGCACAGATACGCAGTATTTT. It encodes CASSVEGSTDTQYF.

The V gene is TRBV9, the J gene TRBJ2-3; D gene uncertain. The CDR3 loop spans 15 amino acids. Germline lookup yields CDR1 SGDLS and CDR2 YYNGEE. Trimming removed 0 bases at V and 10 bases at J, with 18 bases between. CDR3 sequence: CASSVVVSGRPAQYF. The CDR3 bases are TGTGCCAGCAGCGTAGTAGTATCAGGACGACCCGCGCAGTATTTT.

This clone was found once. This chain joins TRBV4-1 and TRBJ1-3; TRBD1 agrees at 7 bases. V lost 3 bases to trimming and J lost 10 bases; unmatched junction nucleotides: 6. The CDR3 length is 13 residues. The germline V gene encodes CDR1 MGHRA and CDR2 YSYEKL. The CDR3 sequence is CASSQGGDRTIYF. As DNA, the CDR3 is TGCGCCAGCAGCCAGGGTGGGGACAGAACCATATATTTT.

The chain is built from TRBV7-2 and TRBJ1-6, with D perhaps TRBD1 (5 bases). With 3 bases removed from V and 9 bases from J, the gap between germline ends came to 12 bases. Germline CDR1 and CDR2: SGHTA and FQGNSA. This CDR3 is 14 amino acids long. The CDR3 spells CASSFQFQGSPLHF. The CDR3 bases are TGTGCCAGCAGCTTCCAATTCCAGGGTTCACCCCTCCACTTT.

The V and J genes are TRBV4-1 and TRBJ2-4; 14 positions agree with TRBD2. The CDR3 consists of 17 residues. In germline, CDR1 is MGHRA, CDR2 YSYEKL. Germline trimming cut 1 base from V and 6 bases from J; bases unmatched to any gene: 5. The CDR3 loop reads CASSQAATSGGVNIQYF. The CDR3, as DNA: TGCGCCAGCAGCCAAGCTGCGACTAGCGGGGGGGTAAACATTCAGTACTTC.

The V and J genes are TRBV9 and TRBJ2-3, with 15 nucleotides matching TRBD2. The CDR3 runs to 19 residues. V trimming: 4 bases; J trimming: 0 bases; junction bases outside the gene matches: 9. The germline gives CDR1 SGDLS, CDR2 YYNGEE. CDR3 sequence: CASSTTGLAGGRSTDTQYF. The CDR3 DNA is TGTGCCAGCAGCACAACGGGACTAGCGGGGGGCCGGAGCACAGATACGCAGTATTTT.

J is TRBJ2-2 and V is TRBV7-9; D gene uncertain. The V end lost 5 bases, the J end lost 6 bases, and 10 bases lay between the germline ends. The germline V gene has CDR1 SEHNR and CDR2 FQNEAQ (reference sequence). The CDR3 has 13 amino acids. The CDR3 sequence is CASSNSGAGELFF. Here the CDR3 DNA reads TGTGCCAGCAGCAACTCAGGCGCCGGGGAGCTGTTTTTT. The whole variable domain, filled in from reference TRBV7-9 and TRBJ2-2, reads DTGVSQNPRHKITKRGQNVTFRCDPISEHNRLYWYRQTLGQGPEFLTYFQNEAQLEKSRLLSDRFSAERPKGSFSTLEIQRTEQGDSAMYLCASSNSGAGELFFGEGSRLTVL.

This clone appeared once. V gene TRBV6-5 combines with J gene TRBJ1-2; D possibly corresponds to TRBD1 (5 bases). Germline CDR1 and CDR2: MNHEY and SVGAGI. The V gene lost 6 bases and the J gene lost 6 bases, with 14 bases spanning the gap. This CDR3 contains 13 residues. CDR3 coding DNA: TGTGCCAGCAGCCTTTATCGGGGACATGGCTACACCTTC. Protein product: CASSLYRGHGYTF.

The genes are TRBV19 and TRBJ1-4, with 12 bases identical to TRBD1. The trim removed 5 bases at V and 10 bases at J, leaving 8 bases unmatched. Germline CDR1 and CDR2: LNHDA and SQIVND (reference sequence). This CDR3 is 15 amino acids long. The CDR3 DNA reads TGTGCCAGTAGTCCTGACCGGGACAGGGGGCCAAAACTGTTTTTT. Translation: CASSPDRDRGPKLFF.

This chain connects TRBV12-5 to TRBJ2-3, with TRBD1 identical over 8 bases. The length of the CDR3 is 15 residues. Trimming removed 5 bases from V and 3 bases from J; junction bases left unmatched: 7. The germline V gene encodes CDR1 LGHNT and CDR2 FRNRAP. DNA of the CDR3: TGTGCTAGTGGTGACCGGGACAGGTGGACAGATACGCAGTATTTT. The encoded protein is CASGDRDRWTDTQYF.

The chain joins TRBV18 to TRBJ1-1; 7 bases are shared with TRBD1. The CDR3 spans 14 residues. Germline V gene data show CDR1 as KGHSH and CDR2 as LQKENI. V trimming: 3 bases; J trimming: 0 bases; junction bases outside the gene matches: 1. The CDR3 DNA reads as TGTGCCAGCTCACCGGACAGGATGAACACTGAAGCTTTCTTT. Translation: CASSPDRMNTEAFF. Full variable domain (missing parts from reference TRBV18 and TRBJ1-1): NAGVMQNPRHLVRRRGQEARLRCSPMKGHSHVYWYRQLPEEGLKFMVYLQKENIIDESGMPKERFSAEFPKEGPSILRIQQVVRGDSAAYFCASSPDRMNTEAFFGQGTRLTVV.

J is TRBJ2-5 and V is TRBV4-3; 12 nucleotides align to TRBD2. The CDR3 is made up of 18 amino acids. Germline V gene sequence: CDR1 LGHNA, CDR2 YSLEER. V dropped 0 bases and J dropped 2; count of bases not matched to a gene: 7. CDR3 sequence (DNA): TGCGCCAGCAGCCAAGAGGTACCCACTAGCGGGGGGCAAGAGACCCAGTACTTC. Its protein is CASSQEVPTSGGQETQYF.

This clone was seen only once. The J gene is TRBJ2-1, the V gene TRBV6-4, with 9 bases fitting TRBD1. V lost 3 bases and J lost 6; bases outside the gene matches: 6. The CDR3 length is 15 residues. Germline loops: CDR1 MRHNA, CDR2 SNTAGT. CDR3 residues: CASSEYPGQGNEQFF. The DNA for the CDR3 is TGTGCCAGCAGTGAATACCCGGGACAGGGCAATGAGCAGTTCTTC.

A single count supports this clone. The gene calls are TRBV30 and TRBJ1-4, with no clear D. CDR1 GTSNPN and CDR2 SVGIG come from the germline V gene (reference sequence). V dropped 3 bases and J dropped 3 bases, with 17 bases sitting between them. The CDR3 extends over 16 amino acids. CDR3: CAWRAPDRAANEKLFF. CDR3 sequence (DNA): TGTGCCTGGAGGGCACCTGATCGGGCCGCTAATGAAAAACTGTTTTTT.

V and J are TRBV5-8 and TRBJ2-5; D is unclear. Between the trimmed V and J ends, which lost 0 bases and 1 base, there was a span of 7 bases. CDR3 length: 14 amino acids. The germline gives CDR1 SGHTS, CDR2 YDEGEE. The CDR3 nucleotides read TGTGCCAGCAGCTTGGCCGACGGCCAAGAGACCCAGTACTTC. Translation gives CASSLADGQETQYF.

The rearrangement links TRBV6-1 to TRBJ1-5; maybe TRBD1 (6 bases). The CDR3 length is 16 residues. The germline V gene encodes CDR1 MNHNS and CDR2 SASEGT. With 0 bases removed from V and 9 bases from J, the gap between germline ends came to 18 bases. The CDR3 region has the DNA TGTGCCAGCAGTGAAGCAACAGGGAGAGATGATCGGCCCCAGCATTTT. This encodes CASSEATGRDDRPQHF.

This chain uses TRBV12-5 with TRBJ1-2; D ambiguous. Germline loops: CDR1 LGHNT, CDR2 FRNRAP. V lost 1 base, J lost 8 bases, and 11 bases lay in between. The CDR3 contains 13 residues. CDR3 bases: TGTGCTAGTGGTTTGGGGACGGAGGTCGGCTACACCTTC. It translates to CASGLGTEVGYTF.

The chain recombines TRBV4-1 with TRBJ1-2; 8 positions match TRBD1. The CDR3 has 15 residues. CDR1 MGHRA and CDR2 YSYEKL come from the germline V gene. With 1 base clipped from V and 2 bases from J, the junction kept 3 bases outside the gene matches. The CDR3: CASSQVWTGNYGYTF. The CDR3 DNA follows: TGCGCCAGCAGCCAAGTGTGGACAGGGAACTATGGCTACACCTTC.

V usage is TRBV19 and J usage is TRBJ2-5; 11 bases fit TRBD2. Germline-derived CDR1 and CDR2 are LNHDA and SQIVND (reference sequence). The J segment lost 5 bases and the V segment lost 4 bases, leaving 9 bases of the junction unmatched. The CDR3 covers 16 residues. CDR3 residues: CASSRDIAGGPETQYF. The CDR3 DNA follows: TGTGCCAGTAGTAGGGACATAGCGGGGGGGCCCGAGACCCAGTACTTC.

The genes are TRBV2 and TRBJ1-5, with a possible D match to TRBD1 (5 bases). The CDR3 is 13 amino acids. Trimming pared 4 bases from V and 3 bases from J, leaving 7 bases between. The V gene's germline CDR1 is SNHLY and CDR2 FYNNEI. CDR3 bases: TGTGCCAGCAGTGGGGGCTTCAATCAGCCCCAGCATTTT. Translation: CASSGGFNQPQHF. The full variable domain, with the rest looked up from reference TRBV2 and TRBJ1-5, is EPEVTQTPSHQVTQMGQEVILRCVPISNHLYFYWYRQILGQKVEFLVSFYNNEISEKSEIFDDQFSVERPDGSNFTLKIRSTKLEDSAMYFCASSGGFNQPQHFGDGTRLSIL.

This clone has only one observation. The chain recombines TRBV28 with TRBJ2-7; the D gene is possibly TRBD1 (5 bases). V dropped 5 bases and J dropped 1 base, with 15 bases sitting between them. The CDR3 is made up of 15 amino acids. Per germline, CDR1 MDHEN and CDR2 SYDVKM. The DNA for the CDR3 is TGTGCCAGCAGTCCCACTATCGACAGTTCCTACGAGCAGTACTTC. The encoded protein is CASSPTIDSSYEQYF.

The chain couples TRBV2 to TRBJ1-2; possibly TRBD1 for D (5 bases). Germline assignment: CDR1 SNHLY and CDR2 FYNNEI. Trimming took off 7 bases at V and 4 bases at J, with 16 bases between the two ends. The CDR3 has 14 amino acids. The CDR3 loop is CASNEKGSSYGYTF. The CDR3 DNA is TGTGCCAGCAATGAGAAGGGGTCTAGCTATGGCTACACCTTC.

This clone was recorded a few times. The chain recombines TRBV5-1 with TRBJ2-2; D gene uncertain. V lost 5 bases and J lost 7, with 9 bases in between. CDR1 SGHRS and CDR2 YFSETQ come from the germline V gene. This CDR3 spans 12 amino acids. This chain's CDR3 is CASRPRSGELFF. The CDR3 DNA reads as TGCGCCAGCAGGCCACGGAGCGGGGAGCTGTTTTTT.

V is TRBV4-3 and J is TRBJ2-3, with D possibly TRBD2 on 5 matching bases. Per the germline V gene, CDR1 is LGHNA and CDR2 is YSLEER. The CDR3 extends over 15 amino acids. Trimming shortened V by 1 base and J by 2 bases, and 10 bases separated the two germline ends. CDR3 nucleotide sequence: TGCGCCAGCAGCCAAGCGCGGACTTTCACAGATACGCAGTATTTT. Encoded protein: CASSQARTFTDTQYF.